This TCR beta chain derives from a study of T cell clones after liver transplantation. As for the study in general: Three of eight recipients were HCV-positive; others had non-autoimmune, non-viral indications. Whole-study findings and limits: A larger donor-reactive than third-party decline suggested partial antigen-specific deletion. Circulating graft-donor-reactive CD4 TCRbeta sequences fell significantly post-transplant in 5 of 8 subjects.

For this clone: Its specificity is unknown.

V was cut by 3 bases and J by 0 bases, with 17 bases left in between. CDR3 length: 17 residues. The germline CDR1 and CDR2 sequences are SGHVS and FNYEAQ. The repertoire was sequenced with immunoSEQ multiplex PCR; TCRdb's copy has only in-frame clones and lacks some. Counted here are about 12,000 clones, approximately 73% occurring once; the ten biggest clones make up roughly 29%. This receptor was obtained from a human patient who received a liver transplant. Some T cells could come from the graft donor. The chain recombines TRBV7-6 with TRBJ1-1; no clear D. The sample was CD8+ T cells from blood, taken at the 22-month timepoint. CDR3 sequence (DNA): TGTGCCAGCAGCTTTCCGTTGGAGGGATCAGTGAACACTGAAGCTTTCTTT. It encodes CASSFPLEGSVNTEAFF.